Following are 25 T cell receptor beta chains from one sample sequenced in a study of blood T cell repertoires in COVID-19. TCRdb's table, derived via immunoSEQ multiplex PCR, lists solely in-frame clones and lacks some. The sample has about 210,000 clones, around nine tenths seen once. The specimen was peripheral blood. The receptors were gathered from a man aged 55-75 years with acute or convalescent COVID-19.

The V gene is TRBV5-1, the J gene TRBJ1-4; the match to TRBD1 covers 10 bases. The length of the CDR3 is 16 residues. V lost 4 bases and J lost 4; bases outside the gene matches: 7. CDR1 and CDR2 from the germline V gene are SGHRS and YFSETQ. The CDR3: CASSPRTGGLNEKLFF. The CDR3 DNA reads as TGCGCCAGCAGCCCCCGGACAGGGGGACTTAATGAAAAACTGTTTTTT.

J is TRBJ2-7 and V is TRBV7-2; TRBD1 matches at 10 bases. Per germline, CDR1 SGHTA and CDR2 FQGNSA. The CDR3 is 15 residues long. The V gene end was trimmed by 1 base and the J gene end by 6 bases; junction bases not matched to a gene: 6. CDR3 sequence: CASSLDGTGVREQYF. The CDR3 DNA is TGTGCCAGCAGCTTAGATGGGACAGGGGTACGCGAGCAGTACTTC.

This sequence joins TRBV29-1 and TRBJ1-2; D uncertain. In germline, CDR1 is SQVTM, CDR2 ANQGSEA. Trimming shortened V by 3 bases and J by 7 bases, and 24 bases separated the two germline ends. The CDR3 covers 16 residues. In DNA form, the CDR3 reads TGCAGCGTTGATTTGGGATGGACCGGCGGGAGTCGTGGCTACACCTTC. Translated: CSVDLGWTGGSRGYTF.

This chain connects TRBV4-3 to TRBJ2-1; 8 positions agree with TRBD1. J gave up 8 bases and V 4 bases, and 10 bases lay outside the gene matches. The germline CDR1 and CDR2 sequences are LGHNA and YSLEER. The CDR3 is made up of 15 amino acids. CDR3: CASSRLETGVHEQFF. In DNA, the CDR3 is TGCGCCAGCAGCCGACTCGAGACAGGGGTCCATGAGCAGTTCTTC.

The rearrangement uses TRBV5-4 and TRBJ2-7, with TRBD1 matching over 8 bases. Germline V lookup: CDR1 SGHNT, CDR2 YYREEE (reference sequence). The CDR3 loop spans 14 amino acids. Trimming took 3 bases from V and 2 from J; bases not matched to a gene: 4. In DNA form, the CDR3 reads TGTGCCAGCAGCTCCGGGACAGGTACCTACGAGCAGTACTTC. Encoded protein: CASSSGTGTYEQYF.

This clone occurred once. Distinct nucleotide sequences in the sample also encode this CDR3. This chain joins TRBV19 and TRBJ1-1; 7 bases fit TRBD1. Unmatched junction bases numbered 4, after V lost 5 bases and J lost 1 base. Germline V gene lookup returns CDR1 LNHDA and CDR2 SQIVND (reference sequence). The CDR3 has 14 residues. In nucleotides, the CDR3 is TGTGCCAGTAGTCCGGGACAGAGGAACACTGAAGCTTTCTTT. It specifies CASSPGQRNTEAFF.

The CDR3 nucleotides read TGTGCCAGCAGCGACAGGGGTCGCAGCTCCTACAATGAGCAGTTCTTC. This gives the protein CASSDRGRSSYNEQFF. The chain recombines TRBV6-2 or TRBV6-3 with TRBJ2-1; TRBD1 agrees at 8 bases. The CDR3 extends over 16 amino acids. Germline V gene sequence: CDR1 MNHEY, CDR2 SVGEGT. The trim removed 6 bases at V and 0 bases at J, leaving 7 bases unmatched.

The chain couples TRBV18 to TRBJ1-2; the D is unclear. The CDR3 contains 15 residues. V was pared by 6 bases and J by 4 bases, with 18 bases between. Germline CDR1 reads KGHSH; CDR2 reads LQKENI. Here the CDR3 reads CASSQTNSPRYGYTF. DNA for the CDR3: TGTGCCAGCTCCCAAACCAACAGCCCCCGCTATGGCTACACCTTC.

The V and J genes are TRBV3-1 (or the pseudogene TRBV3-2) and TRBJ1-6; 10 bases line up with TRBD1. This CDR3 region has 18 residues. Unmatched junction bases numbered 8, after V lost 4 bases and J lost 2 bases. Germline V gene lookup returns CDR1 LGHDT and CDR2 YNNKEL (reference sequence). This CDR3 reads CASSPPMTGGPYNSPLHF. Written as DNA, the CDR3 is TGTGCCAGCAGCCCACCGATGACAGGGGGCCCCTATAATTCACCCCTCCACTTT.

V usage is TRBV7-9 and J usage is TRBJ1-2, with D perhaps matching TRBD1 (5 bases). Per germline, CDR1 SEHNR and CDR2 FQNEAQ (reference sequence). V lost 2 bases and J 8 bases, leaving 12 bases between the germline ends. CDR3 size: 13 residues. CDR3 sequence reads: CASSLLPGRGYTF. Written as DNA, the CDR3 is TGTGCCAGCAGCTTACTCCCAGGGCGGGGCTACACCTTC.

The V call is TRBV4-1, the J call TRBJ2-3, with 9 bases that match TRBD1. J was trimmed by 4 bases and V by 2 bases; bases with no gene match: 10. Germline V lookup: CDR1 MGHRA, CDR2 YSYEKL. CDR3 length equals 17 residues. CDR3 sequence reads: CASSQTAGDRVADTQYF. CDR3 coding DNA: TGCGCCAGCAGCCAAACCGCCGGGGACAGGGTGGCAGATACGCAGTATTTT.

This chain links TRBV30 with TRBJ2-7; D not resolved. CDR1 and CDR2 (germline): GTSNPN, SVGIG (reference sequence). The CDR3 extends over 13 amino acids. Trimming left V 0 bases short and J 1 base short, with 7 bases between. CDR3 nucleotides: TGTGCCTGGAGTGTTGGCGGTTCCTACGAGCAGTACTTC. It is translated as CAWSVGGSYEQYF. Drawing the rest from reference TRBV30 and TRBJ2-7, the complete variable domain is SQTIHQWPATLVQPVGSPLSLECTVEGTSNPNLYWYRQAAGRGLQLLFYSVGIGQISSEVPQNLSASRPQDRQFILSSKKLLLSDSGFYLCAWSVGGSYEQYFGPGTRLTVT.

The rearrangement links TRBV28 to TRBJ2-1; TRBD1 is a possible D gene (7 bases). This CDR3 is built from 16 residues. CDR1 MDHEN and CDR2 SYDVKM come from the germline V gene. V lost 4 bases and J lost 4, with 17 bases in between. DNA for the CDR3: TGTGCCAGCAGTTCCCCCTCGACAGGGACTTACAATGAGCAGTTCTTC. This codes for CASSSPSTGTYNEQFF.

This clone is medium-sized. CDR3 residues: CASSQGQGNEKLFF. The CDR3 nucleotides are TGTGCCAGCAGCCAAGGACAGGGGAACGAAAAACTGTTTTTT. The V call is TRBV7-9, the J call TRBJ1-4, with 9 bases that match TRBD1. CDR1 is SEHNR, CDR2 FQNEAQ, per germline (reference sequence). The CDR3 consists of 14 residues. The trim removed 5 bases at V and 8 bases at J, leaving 6 bases unmatched.

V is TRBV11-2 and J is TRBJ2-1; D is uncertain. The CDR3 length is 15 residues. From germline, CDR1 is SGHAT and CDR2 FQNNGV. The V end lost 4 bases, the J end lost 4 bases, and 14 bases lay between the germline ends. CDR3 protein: CASSSLRGGYNEQFF. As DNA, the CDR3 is TGTGCCAGCAGCTCCCTCAGAGGTGGATACAATGAGCAGTTCTTC.

The CDR3 protein is CASSPSGGIITDTQYF. In DNA form, the CDR3 reads TGTGCCAGCAGTCCTAGCGGGGGGATTATCACAGATACGCAGTATTTT. The chain joins TRBV7-6 to TRBJ2-3, with 11 bases fitting TRBD2. The CDR3 contains 16 residues. The V segment lost 6 bases and the J segment 2 bases; nucleotides outside the gene matches: 7. The germline gives CDR1 SGHVS, CDR2 FNYEAQ.

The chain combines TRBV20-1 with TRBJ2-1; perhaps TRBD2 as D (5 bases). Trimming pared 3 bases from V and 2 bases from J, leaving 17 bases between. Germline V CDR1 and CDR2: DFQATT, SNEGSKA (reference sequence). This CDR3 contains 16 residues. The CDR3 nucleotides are TGCAGTGCTAGTAAGGACTGGGGAGAGACCTACAATGAGCAGTTCTTC. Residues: CSASKDWGETYNEQFF.

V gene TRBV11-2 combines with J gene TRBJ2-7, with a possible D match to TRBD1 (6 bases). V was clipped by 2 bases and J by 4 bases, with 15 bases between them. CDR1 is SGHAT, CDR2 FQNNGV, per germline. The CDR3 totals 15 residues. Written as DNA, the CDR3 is TGTGCCAGCAGCTTAATAGGTACAGGGAGATACGAGCAGTACTTC. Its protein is CASSLIGTGRYEQYF. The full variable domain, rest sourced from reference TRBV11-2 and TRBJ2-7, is EAGVAQSPRYKIIEKRQSVAFWCNPISGHATLYWYQQILGQGPKLLIQFQNNGVVDDSQLPKDRFSAERLKGVDSTLKIQPAKLEDSAVYLCASSLIGTGRYEQYFGPGTRLTVT.

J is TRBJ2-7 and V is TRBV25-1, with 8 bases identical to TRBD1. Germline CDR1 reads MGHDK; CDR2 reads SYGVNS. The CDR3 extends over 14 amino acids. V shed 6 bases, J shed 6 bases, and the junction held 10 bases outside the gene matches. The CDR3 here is CASRSTGEFREQYF. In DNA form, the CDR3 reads TGTGCCAGCAGATCGACAGGGGAGTTCCGCGAGCAGTACTTC.

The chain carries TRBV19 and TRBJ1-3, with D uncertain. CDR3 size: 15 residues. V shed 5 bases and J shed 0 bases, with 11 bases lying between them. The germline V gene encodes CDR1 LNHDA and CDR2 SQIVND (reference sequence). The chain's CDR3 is CASSSTVSSGNTIYF. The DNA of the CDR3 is TGTGCCAGTAGTTCGACTGTCAGCTCTGGAAACACCATATATTTT.

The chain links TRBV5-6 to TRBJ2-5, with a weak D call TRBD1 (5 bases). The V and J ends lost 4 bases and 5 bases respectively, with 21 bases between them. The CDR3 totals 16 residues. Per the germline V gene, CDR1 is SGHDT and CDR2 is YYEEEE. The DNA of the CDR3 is TGTGCCAGCAGCCCACCGGATAGGGGCAGTGGGGAGACCCAGTACTTC. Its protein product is CASSPPDRGSGETQYF.

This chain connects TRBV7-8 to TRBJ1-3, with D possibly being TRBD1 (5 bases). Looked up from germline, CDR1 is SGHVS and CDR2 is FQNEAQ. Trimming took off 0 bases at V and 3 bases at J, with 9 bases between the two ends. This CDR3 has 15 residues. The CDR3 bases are TGTGCCAGCAGCTTAGCGGTCGGGGGTGGAAACACCATATATTTT. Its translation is CASSLAVGGGNTIYF.

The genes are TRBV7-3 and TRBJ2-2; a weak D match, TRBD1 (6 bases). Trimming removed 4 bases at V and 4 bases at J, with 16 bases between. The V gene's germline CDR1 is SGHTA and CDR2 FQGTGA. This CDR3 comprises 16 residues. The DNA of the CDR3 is TGTGCCAGCAGCTCTCAAAGGGGGAGTGTCACCGGGGAGCTGTTTTTT. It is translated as CASSSQRGSVTGELFF.

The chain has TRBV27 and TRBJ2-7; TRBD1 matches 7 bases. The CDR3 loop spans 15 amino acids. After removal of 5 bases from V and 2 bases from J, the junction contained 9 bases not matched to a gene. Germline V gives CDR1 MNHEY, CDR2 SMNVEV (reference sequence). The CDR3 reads CASSTDRDRTYEQYF. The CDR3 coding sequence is TGTGCCAGCAGTACCGACCGGGACAGAACCTACGAGCAGTACTTC.

In DNA, the CDR3 is TGTGCCAGCAGTTGGGCCGACAGGGTTTCACCCCTCCACTTT. Translated, it gives CASSWADRVSPLHF. The chain couples TRBV6-2 or TRBV6-3 to TRBJ1-6; 7 bases align to TRBD1. V was pared by 4 bases and J by 9 bases, with 6 bases of the junction left unmatched. The CDR3 is made up of 14 amino acids. Germline V gene lookup returns CDR1 MNHEY and CDR2 SVGEGT.